This TCR beta chain was found in a study of shared clonotypes between healthy human individuals. Germline V lookup: CDR1 SGHAT, CDR2 FQNNGV. This CDR3 has 14 residues. The V segment lost 1 base and the J segment 3 bases; nucleotides outside the gene matches: 2. Study observations and caveats: Generation probabilities were higher for clonotypes shared across all four sorted-subset donors than for unshared ones. It was observed that approximately 5% of naive CD4 clonotypes were shared across a handful of donors.

To note about this clone: The antigen is undetermined.

Genomic DNA of each subset was evenly split across several immunoSEQ plates. Produced via immunoSEQ multiplex PCR; TCRdb's table is partial and in-frame only. The sample gives roughly 2.5 million clones, roughly 92% of which show up once; around 0.15% is in the top ten. The rearrangement links TRBV11-2 to TRBJ2-7; 8 bases align to TRBD1. This sequence was found in a man aged 18 to 30 in good health. The sample taken for sequencing was naive CD4+ T cells sorted from blood. Stated subset: CD45RA+ positively selected. CDR3 loop: CASSLAGGNYEQYF. The CDR3, as DNA: TGTGCCAGCAGCTTAGCAGGGGGCAACTACGAGCAGTACTTC.